The 6 T cell receptor beta chains in this list originate from one sample, sequenced in a study of blood T cell repertoires in COVID-19. Profiling relied on immunoSEQ multiplex PCR, and the TCRdb table lists in-frame clones only, not all of them. The data show more than 65,000 clones, roughly 87% seen once. The sample was peripheral blood. The source of these receptors is a woman aged 45-59 years with acute or convalescent COVID-19.

This clone was observed a handful of times. The rearrangement joins TRBV7-3 to TRBJ2-7; D is possibly TRBD2 (6 bases). The CDR3 contains 16 residues. Germline lookup yields CDR1 SGHTA and CDR2 FQGTGA. V was pared by 2 bases and J by 0 bases, with 14 bases between. CDR3 sequence (DNA): TGTGCCAGCAGCTTATGGAGCGGGCCGAGCTCCTACGAGCAGTACTTC. Translation gives CASSLWSGPSSYEQYF.

Here the CDR3 reads CASSQGQSNTEAFF. For the CDR3, the DNA is TGCGCCAGCAGCCAGGGACAGTCGAACACTGAAGCTTTCTTT. The genes are TRBV5-1 and TRBJ1-1, with TRBD1 matching 7 bases. J was trimmed by 1 base and V by 4 bases; bases with no gene match: 4. Germline V gene lookup returns CDR1 SGHRS and CDR2 YFSETQ. The CDR3 runs to 14 residues. Full variable domain (rest looked up from reference TRBV5-1 and TRBJ1-1): KAGVTQTPRYLIKTRGQQVTLSCSPISGHRSVSWYQQTPGQGLQFLFEYFSETQRNKGNFPGRFSGRQFSNSRSEMNVSTLELGDSALYLCASSQGQSNTEAFFGQGTRLTVV.

The V gene is TRBV29-1, the J gene TRBJ1-1; 8 bases agree with TRBD1. Germline CDR1 is SQVTM and CDR2 is ANQGSEA. The CDR3 is 13 residues long. V lost 5 bases, J lost 3 bases, and 5 bases stayed unmatched. CDR3 in DNA: TGCAGCGTTTGGTCAGGGGGCTACACTGAAGCTTTCTTT. Protein: CSVWSGGYTEAFF.

J is TRBJ1-2 and V is TRBV15; no reliable D call. V dropped 3 bases and J dropped 8 bases, with 19 bases sitting between them. The CDR3 runs to 15 residues. Germline values: CDR1 LNHNV, CDR2 YYDKDF (reference sequence). The chain's CDR3 is CATSSVRTGILGYTF. CDR3 DNA sequence: TGTGCCACCAGCAGCGTACGGACGGGGATTCTCGGCTACACCTTC. Full variable domain (outside the CDR3, taken from reference TRBV15 and TRBJ1-2): DAMVIQNPRYQVTQFGKPVTLSCSQTLNHNVMYWYQQKSSQAPKLLFHYYDKDFNNEADTPDNFQSRRPNTSFCFLDIRSPGLGDTAMYLCATSSVRTGILGYTFGSGTRLTVV.

The V call is TRBV5-4, the J call TRBJ2-7; 16 bases map to TRBD2. Germline V CDR1 and CDR2: SGHNT, YYREEE (reference sequence). V dropped 5 bases and J dropped 6; count of bases not matched to a gene: 8. The CDR3 loop spans 16 amino acids. CDR3 nucleotide sequence: TGTGCCAGCAGACCCGGGACTAGCGGGAGGGCGGTCGAGCAGTACTTC. Translated, it gives CASRPGTSGRAVEQYF. Looking up the rest from reference TRBV5-4 and TRBJ2-7 gives the full variable domain: ETGVTQSPTHLIKTRGQQVTLRCSSQSGHNTVSWYQQALGQGPQFIFQYYREEENGRGNFPPRFSGLQFPNYSSELNVNALELDDSALYLCASRPGTSGRAVEQYFGPGTRLTVT.

This clone was detected a few times. The chain joins TRBV2 to TRBJ1-1; D might be TRBD1 (6 bases). The length of the CDR3 is 14 residues. With 2 bases removed from V and 5 bases from J, the gap between germline ends came to 12 bases. CDR1 SNHLY and CDR2 FYNNEI come from the germline V gene. The CDR3 region is CASSELGAWTEAFF. CDR3 DNA sequence: TGTGCCAGCAGTGAATTGGGGGCGTGGACTGAAGCTTTCTTT. Full variable domain (missing parts from reference TRBV2 and TRBJ1-1): EPEVTQTPSHQVTQMGQEVILRCVPISNHLYFYWYRQILGQKVEFLVSFYNNEISEKSEIFDDQFSVERPDGSNFTLKIRSTKLEDSAMYFCASSELGAWTEAFFGQGTRLTVV.